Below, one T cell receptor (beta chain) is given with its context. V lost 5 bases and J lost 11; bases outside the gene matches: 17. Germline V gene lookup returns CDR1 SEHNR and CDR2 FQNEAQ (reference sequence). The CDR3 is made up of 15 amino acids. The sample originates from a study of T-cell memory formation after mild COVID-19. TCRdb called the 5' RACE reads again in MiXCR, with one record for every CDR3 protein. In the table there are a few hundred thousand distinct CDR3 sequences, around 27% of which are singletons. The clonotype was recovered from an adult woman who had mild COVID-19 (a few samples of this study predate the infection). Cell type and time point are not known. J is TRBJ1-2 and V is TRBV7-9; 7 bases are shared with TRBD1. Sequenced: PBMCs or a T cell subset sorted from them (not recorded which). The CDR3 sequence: CASSPRQAGTEGYTF. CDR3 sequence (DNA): TGTGCCAGCAGCCCACGCCAAGCCGGGACAGAGGGATACACCTTC.